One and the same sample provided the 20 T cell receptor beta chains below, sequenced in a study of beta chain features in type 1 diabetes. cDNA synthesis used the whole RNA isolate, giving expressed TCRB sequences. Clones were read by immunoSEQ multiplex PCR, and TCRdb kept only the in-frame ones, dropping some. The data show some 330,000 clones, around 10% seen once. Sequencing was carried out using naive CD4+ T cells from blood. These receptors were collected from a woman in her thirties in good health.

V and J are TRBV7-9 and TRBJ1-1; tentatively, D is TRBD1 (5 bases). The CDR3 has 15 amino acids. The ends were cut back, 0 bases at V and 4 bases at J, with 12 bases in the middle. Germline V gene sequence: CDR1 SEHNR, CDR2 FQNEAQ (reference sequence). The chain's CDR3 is CASSLASRVATEAFF. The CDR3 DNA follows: TGTGCCAGCAGCTTAGCGTCCAGGGTTGCCACTGAAGCTTTCTTT.

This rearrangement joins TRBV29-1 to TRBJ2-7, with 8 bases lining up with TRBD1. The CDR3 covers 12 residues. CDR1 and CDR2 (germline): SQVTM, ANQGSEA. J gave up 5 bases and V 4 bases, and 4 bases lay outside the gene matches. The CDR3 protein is CSVVPGGNEQYF. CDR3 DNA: TGCAGCGTTGTCCCAGGGGGCAACGAGCAGTACTTC.

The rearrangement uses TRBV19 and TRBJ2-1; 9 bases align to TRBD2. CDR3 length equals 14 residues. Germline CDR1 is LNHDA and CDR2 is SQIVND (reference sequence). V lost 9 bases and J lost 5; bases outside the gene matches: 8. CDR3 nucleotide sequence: TGTGCCAGCGCCGGGACTAGCAGTCACAATGAGCAGTTCTTC. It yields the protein CASAGTSSHNEQFF.

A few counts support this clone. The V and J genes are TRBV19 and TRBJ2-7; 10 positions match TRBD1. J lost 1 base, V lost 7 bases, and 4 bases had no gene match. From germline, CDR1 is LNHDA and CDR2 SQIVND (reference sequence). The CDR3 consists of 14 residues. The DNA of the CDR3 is TGTGCCAGTAAGGGGACAGGGGTGTCCTACGAGCAGTACTTC. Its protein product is CASKGTGVSYEQYF.

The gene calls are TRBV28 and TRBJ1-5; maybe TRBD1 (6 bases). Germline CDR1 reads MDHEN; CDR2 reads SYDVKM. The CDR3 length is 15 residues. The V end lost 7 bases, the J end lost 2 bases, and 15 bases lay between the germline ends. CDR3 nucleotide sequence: TGTGCCAGCACCTGGGTCAGGGGCGGCAATCAGCCCCAGCATTTT. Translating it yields CASTWVRGGNQPQHF.

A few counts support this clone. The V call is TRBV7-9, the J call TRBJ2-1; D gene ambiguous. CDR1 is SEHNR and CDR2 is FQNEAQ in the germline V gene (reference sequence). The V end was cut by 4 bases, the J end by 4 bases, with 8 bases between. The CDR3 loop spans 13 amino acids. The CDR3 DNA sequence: TGTGCCAGCAGCTCGACTGCTTACAATGAGCAGTTCTTC. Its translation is CASSSTAYNEQFF.

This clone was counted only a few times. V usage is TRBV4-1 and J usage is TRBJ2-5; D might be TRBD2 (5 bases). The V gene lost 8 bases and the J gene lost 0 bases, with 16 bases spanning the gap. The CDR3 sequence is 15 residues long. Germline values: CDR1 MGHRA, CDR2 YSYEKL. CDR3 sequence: CASRPGGRDQETQYF. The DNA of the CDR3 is TGCGCCAGCCGACCCGGCGGGCGGGACCAAGAGACCCAGTACTTC.

CDR3 DNA: TGTGCCAGCAGCGTTCAAGGACAGCGGCAGTATTTT. As protein: CASSVQGQRQYF. The V gene is TRBV7-6, the J gene TRBJ2-3, with D possibly being TRBD1 (6 bases). The V end was cut by 5 bases, the J end by 11 bases, with 14 bases between. This CDR3 has 12 amino acids. Germline CDR1 is SGHVS and CDR2 is FNYEAQ.

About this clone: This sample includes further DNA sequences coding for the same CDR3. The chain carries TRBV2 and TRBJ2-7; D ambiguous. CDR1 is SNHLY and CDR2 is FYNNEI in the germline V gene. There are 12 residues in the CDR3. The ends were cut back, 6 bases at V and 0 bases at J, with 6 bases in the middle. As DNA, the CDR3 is TGTGCCAGCAGGGCTCCCTCCTACGAGCAGTACTTC. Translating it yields CASRAPSYEQYF. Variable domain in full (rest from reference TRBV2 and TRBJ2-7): EPEVTQTPSHQVTQMGQEVILRCVPISNHLYFYWYRQILGQKVEFLVSFYNNEISEKSEIFDDQFSVERPDGSNFTLKIRSTKLEDSAMYFCASRAPSYEQYFGPGTRLTVT.

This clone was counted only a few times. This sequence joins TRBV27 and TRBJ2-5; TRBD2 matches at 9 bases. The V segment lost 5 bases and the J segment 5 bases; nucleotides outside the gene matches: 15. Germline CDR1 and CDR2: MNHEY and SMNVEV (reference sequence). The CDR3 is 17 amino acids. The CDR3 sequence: CASSPLSSGRTAETQYF. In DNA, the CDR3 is TGTGCCAGCAGTCCCCTATCCAGCGGGAGGACTGCGGAGACCCAGTACTTC.

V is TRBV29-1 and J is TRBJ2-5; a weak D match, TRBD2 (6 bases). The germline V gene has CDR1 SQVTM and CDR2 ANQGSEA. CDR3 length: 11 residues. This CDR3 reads CSSRGFETQYF. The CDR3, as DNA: TGCAGTTCACGGGGGTTCGAGACCCAGTACTTC.

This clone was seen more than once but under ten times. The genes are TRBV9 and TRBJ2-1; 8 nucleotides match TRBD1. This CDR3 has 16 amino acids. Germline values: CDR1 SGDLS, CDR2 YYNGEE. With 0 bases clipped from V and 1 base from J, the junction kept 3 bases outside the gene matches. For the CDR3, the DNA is TGTGCCAGCAGCGTAGGAAGGACAGGGTCCTACAATGAGCAGTTCTTC. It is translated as CASSVGRTGSYNEQFF.

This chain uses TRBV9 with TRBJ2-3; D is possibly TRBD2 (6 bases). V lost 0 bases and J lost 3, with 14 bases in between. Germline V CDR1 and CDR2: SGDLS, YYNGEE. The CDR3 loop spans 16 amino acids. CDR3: CASSVESGVITDTQYF. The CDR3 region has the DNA TGTGCCAGCAGCGTAGAGTCGGGAGTAATAACAGATACGCAGTATTTT. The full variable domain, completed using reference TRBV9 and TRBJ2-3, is DSGVTQTPKHLITATGQRVTLRCSPRSGDLSVYWYQQSLDQGLQFLIQYYNGEERAKGNILERFSAQQFPDLHSELNLSSLELGDSALYFCASSVESGVITDTQYFGPGTRLTVL.

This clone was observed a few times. The DNA of the CDR3 is TGTGCCAGCAGCCAGGGGGCCAACTATGGCTACACCTTC. Translation gives CASSQGANYGYTF. The chain uses TRBV6-5 and TRBJ1-2, with 8 bases that match TRBD1. CDR1 is MNHEY, CDR2 SVGAGI, per germline. The V and J ends lost 6 bases and 2 bases, in that order; junction bases with no gene match: 2. This CDR3 comprises 13 residues.

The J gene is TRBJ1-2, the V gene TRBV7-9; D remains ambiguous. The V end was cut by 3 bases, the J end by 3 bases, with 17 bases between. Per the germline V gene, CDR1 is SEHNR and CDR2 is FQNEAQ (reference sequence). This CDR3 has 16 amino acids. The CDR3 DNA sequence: TGTGCCAGCAGCTTCCGCCAGTTAGGGAGTGACTATGGCTACACCTTC. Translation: CASSFRQLGSDYGYTF.

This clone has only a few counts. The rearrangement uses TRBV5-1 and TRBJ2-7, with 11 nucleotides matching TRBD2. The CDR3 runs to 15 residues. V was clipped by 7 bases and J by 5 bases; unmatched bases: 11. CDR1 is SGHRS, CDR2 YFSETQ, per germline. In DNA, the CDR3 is TGCGCCAGCGGGGACCTCACTAGCGGGAGCCACGAGCAGTACTTC. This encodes CASGDLTSGSHEQYF.

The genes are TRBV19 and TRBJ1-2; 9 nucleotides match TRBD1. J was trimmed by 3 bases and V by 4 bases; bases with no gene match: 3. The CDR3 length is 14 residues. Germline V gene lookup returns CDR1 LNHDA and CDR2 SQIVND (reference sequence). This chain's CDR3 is CASSRGTGHYGYTF. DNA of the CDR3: TGTGCCAGTAGTAGGGGGACAGGGCACTATGGCTACACCTTC.

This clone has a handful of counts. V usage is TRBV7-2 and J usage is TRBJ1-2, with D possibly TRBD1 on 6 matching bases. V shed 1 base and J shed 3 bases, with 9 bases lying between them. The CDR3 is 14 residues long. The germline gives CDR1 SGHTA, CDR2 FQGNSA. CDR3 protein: CASSLGYRDYGYTF. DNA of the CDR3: TGTGCCAGCAGCTTAGGGTACAGGGACTATGGCTACACCTTC.

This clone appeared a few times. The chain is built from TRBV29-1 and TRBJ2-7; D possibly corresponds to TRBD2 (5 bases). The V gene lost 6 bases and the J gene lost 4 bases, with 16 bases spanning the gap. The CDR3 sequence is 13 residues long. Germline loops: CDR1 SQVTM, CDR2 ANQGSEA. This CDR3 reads CSVNAGSTYEQYF. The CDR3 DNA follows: TGCAGCGTGAATGCTGGGAGCACATACGAGCAGTACTTC.

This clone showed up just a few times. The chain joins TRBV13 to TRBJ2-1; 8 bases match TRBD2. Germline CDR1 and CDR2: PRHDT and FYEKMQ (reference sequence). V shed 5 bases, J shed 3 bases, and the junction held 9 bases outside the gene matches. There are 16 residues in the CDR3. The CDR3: CASSTQAGESYNEQFF. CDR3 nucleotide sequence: TGTGCCAGCAGCACTCAAGCGGGAGAAAGCTACAATGAGCAGTTCTTC.